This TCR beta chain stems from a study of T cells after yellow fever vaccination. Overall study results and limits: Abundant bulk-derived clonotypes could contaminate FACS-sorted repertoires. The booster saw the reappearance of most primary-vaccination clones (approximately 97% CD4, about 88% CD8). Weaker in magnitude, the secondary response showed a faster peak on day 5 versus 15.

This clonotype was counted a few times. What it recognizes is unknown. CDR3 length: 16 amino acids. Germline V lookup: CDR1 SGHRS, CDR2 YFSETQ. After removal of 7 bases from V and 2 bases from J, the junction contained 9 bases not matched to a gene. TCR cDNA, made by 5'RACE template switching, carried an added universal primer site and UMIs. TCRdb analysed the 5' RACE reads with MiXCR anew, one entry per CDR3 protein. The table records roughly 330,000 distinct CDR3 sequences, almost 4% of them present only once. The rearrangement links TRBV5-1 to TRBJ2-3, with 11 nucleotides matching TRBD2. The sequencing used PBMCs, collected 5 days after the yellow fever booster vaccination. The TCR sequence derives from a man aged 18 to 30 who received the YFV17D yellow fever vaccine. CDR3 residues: CASQSSGGSNTDTQYF. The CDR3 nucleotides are TGCGCCAGCCAGTCTAGCGGGGGGTCGAACACAGATACGCAGTATTTT.